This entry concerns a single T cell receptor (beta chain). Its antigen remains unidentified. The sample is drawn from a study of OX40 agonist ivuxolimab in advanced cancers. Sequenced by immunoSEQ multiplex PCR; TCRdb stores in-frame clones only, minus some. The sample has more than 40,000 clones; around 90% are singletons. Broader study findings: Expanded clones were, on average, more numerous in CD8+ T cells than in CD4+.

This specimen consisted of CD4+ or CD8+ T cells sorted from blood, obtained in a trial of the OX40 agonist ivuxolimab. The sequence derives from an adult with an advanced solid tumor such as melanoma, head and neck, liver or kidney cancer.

CDR3 DNA sequence: TGTGCCAGCAGGATCCCCGGGGTTTTGTACGAGCAGTACGTC. Its translation: CASRIPGVLYEQYV. This chain connects TRBV6-1 to TRBJ2-7, with a weak D call TRBD2 (5 bases). CDR1 is MNHNS and CDR2 is SASEGT in the germline V gene. Trimming cost V 6 bases and J 4 bases, with 16 bases left between them. The length of the CDR3 is 14 residues.